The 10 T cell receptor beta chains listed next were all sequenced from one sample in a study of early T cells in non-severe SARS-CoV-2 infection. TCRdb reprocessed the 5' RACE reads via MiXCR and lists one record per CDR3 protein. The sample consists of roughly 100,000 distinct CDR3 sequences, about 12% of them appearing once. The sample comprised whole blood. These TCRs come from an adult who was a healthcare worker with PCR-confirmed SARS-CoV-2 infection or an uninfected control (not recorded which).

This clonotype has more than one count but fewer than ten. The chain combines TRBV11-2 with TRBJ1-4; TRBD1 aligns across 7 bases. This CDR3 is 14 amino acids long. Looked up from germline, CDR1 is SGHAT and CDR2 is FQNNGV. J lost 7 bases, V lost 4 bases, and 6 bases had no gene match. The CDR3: CASSSLRGREKLFF. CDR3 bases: TGTGCCAGCAGCTCCTTAAGGGGGCGTGAAAAACTGTTTTTT.

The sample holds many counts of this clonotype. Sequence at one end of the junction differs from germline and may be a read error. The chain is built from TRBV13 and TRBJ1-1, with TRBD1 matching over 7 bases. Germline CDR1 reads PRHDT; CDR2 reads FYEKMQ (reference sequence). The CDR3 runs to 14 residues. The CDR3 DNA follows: TGTGCCAGCAGCGTAGGGGGCGAGGACACTGAAGCTTTCTTT. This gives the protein CASSVGGEDTEAFF. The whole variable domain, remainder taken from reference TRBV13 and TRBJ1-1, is AAGVIQSPRHLIKEKRETATLKCYPIPRHDTVYWYQQGPGQDPQFLISFYEKMQSDKGSIPDRFSAQQFSDYHSELNMSSLELGDSALYFCASSVGGEDTEAFFGQGTRLTVV.

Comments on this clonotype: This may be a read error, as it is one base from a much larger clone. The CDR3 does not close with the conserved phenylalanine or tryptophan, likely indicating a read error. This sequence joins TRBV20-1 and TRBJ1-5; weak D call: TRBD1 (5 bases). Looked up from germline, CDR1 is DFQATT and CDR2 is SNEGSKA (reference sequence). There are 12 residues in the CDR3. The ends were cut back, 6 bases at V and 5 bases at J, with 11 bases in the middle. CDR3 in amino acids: CSAKRGDQPQHY. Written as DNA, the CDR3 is TGCAGTGCGAAACGGGGGGATCAGCCCCAGCATTAT.

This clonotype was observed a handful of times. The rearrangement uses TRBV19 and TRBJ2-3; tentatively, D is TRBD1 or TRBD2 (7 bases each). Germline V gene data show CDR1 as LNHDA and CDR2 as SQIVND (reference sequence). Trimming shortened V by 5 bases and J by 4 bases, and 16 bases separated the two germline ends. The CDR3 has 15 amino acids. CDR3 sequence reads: CASSQRDSPSDTQYF. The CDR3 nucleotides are TGTGCCAGTAGTCAGCGGGACAGCCCGTCAGATACGCAGTATTTT.

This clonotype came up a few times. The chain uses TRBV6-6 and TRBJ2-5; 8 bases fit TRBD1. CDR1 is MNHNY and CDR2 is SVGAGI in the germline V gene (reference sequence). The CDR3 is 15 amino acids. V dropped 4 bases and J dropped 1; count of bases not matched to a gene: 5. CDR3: CASSFRGPPQETQYF. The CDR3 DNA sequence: TGTGCCAGCAGTTTCAGGGGGCCCCCCCAAGAGACCCAGTACTTC.

DNA of the CDR3: TGCAGTGCCAGGAGCGGGGGGCCTGTCACCGGGGAGCTGTTTTTT. Protein: CSARSGGPVTGELFF. This chain connects TRBV20-1 to TRBJ2-2, with 9 bases lining up with TRBD2. This CDR3 comprises 15 residues. Germline V gives CDR1 DFQATT, CDR2 SNEGSKA (reference sequence). V lost 6 bases and J lost 4; bases outside the gene matches: 9.

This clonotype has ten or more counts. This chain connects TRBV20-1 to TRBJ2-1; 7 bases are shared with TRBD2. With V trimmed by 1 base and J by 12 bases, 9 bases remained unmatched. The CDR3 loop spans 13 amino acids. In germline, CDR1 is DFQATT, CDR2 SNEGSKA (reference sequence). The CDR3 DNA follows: TGCAGTGCTAGAGCGAGCGGGGCGGGAGCGCAGTTCTTC. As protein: CSARASGAGAQFF.

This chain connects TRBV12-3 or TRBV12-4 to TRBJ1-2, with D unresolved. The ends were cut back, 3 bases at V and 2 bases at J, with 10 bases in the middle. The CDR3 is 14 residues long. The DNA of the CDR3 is TGTGCCAGCAGTTTGCCTGAGGAGAACTATGGCTACACCTTC. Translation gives CASSLPEENYGYTF.

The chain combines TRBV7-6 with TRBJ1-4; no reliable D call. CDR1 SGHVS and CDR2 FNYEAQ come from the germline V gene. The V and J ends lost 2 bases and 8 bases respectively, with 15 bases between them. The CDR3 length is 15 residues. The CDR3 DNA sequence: TGTGCCAGCAGCTTATCTTTTTCAGGAGGCGAAAAACTGTTTTTT. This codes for CASSLSFSGGEKLFF.

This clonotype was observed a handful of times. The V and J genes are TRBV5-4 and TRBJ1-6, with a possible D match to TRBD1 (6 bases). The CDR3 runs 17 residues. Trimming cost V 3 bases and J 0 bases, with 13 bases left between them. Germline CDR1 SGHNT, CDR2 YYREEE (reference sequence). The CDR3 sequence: CASSWGGPSSYNSPLHF. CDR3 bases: TGTGCCAGCAGCTGGGGGGGCCCGAGCTCCTATAATTCACCCCTCCACTTT.